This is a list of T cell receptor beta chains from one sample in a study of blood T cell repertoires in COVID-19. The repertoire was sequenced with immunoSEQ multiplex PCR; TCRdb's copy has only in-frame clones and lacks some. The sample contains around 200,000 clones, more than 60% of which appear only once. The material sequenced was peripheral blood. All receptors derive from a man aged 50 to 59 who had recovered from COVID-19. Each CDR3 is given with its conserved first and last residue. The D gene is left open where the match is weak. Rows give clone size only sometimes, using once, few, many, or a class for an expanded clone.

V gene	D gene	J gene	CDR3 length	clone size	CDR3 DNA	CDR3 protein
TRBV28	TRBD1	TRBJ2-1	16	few	TGTGCCAGCGGGACACGGACAGGGAGCTCCTACAATGAGCAGTTCTTC	CASGTRTGSSYNEQFF
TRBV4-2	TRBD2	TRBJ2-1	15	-	TGTGCCAGCAGCCAAGATCTGTCAGGGAGGGATGAGCAGTTCTTC	CASSQDLSGRDEQFF
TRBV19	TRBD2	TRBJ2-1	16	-	TGTGCCAGTAGTATCGGACTAGCGGGAGCTTACAATGAGCAGTTCTTC	CASSIGLAGAYNEQFF
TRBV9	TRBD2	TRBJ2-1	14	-	TGTGCCAGCAGCCCGCCCCCGGGGGGGAATGAGCAGTTCTTC	CASSPPPGGNEQFF
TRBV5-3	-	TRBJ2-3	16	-	TGTGCCAGAAGCTTACCGGTAATCACTAGCACAGATACGCAGTATTTT	CARSLPVITSTDTQYF
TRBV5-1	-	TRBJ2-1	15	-	TGCGCCAGCAGCTTGGTTGAGGGTACGTACAATGAGCAGTTCTTC	CASSLVEGTYNEQFF
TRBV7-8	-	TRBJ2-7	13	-	TGTGCCAGCAGCGGACGGGACTCCTACGAGCAGTACTTC	CASSGRDSYEQYF
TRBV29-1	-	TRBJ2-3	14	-	TGCAGCACACACCGCCGGAGGGGAACAGATACGCAGTATTTT	CSTHRRRGTDTQYF
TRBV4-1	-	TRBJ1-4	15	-	TGCGCCAGCAGCCATCCCAGGGTGGGTGATGAAAAACTGTTTTTT	CASSHPRVGDEKLFF
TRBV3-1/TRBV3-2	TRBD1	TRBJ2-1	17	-	TGTGCCAGCAGCCAAGATCGTGAGGGGGCCGTCGTCGGTGAGCAGTTCTTC	CASSQDREGAVVGEQFF
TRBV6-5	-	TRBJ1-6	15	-	TGTGCCAGCAGTTACTCATTCAGGGGTAATTCACCCCTCCACTTT	CASSYSFRGNSPLHF
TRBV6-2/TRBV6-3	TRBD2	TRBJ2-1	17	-	TGTGCCAGCAGTTACTCGGCGACAGCGGGAGGGCCGGAAGAGCAGTTCTTC	CASSYSATAGGPEEQFF
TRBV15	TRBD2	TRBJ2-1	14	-	TGTGCCGCCGGGACTACCGAAACCTACAATGAGCAGTTCTTC	CAAGTTETYNEQFF